What follows are 20 T cell receptor beta chains derived from one specimen sequenced in a study of T cells in Graves' hyperthyroidism and ophthalmopathy. Amplification yielded TCR beta CDR3 regions, with RNA transcripts as the source. HTBI primers were used for first-round RT-PCR of the TCR CDR3. In TCRdb, the multiplex PCR reads were re-called with MiXCR into one record per CDR3 protein. Among hundreds of thousands of distinct CDR3 sequences, 15% to 19% were seen once, and the ten largest hold about 27%. Sample: blood. Source of these receptors: a woman between 18 and 29 years old with Graves' hyperthyroidism that later progressed to Graves' ophthalmopathy.

In this sample, this clonotype turned up many times. The J gene is TRBJ2-7, the V gene TRBV20-1; D not resolved. Trimming took off 3 bases at V and 7 bases at J, with 22 bases between the two ends. The CDR3 length is 15 residues. The V gene's germline CDR1 is DFQATT and CDR2 SNEGSKA (reference sequence). For the CDR3, the DNA is TGCAGTGCTAGGCCCCCAGGCACCCCGTTGGGGGAGCAGTACTTC. This translates into CSARPPGTPLGEQYF.

There are many counts of this clonotype. J is TRBJ2-5 and V is TRBV7-3; a weak D match, TRBD1 (8 bases). The germline V gene encodes CDR1 SGHTA and CDR2 FQGTGA. The CDR3 covers 14 residues. The germline V and J ends were trimmed by 4 bases and 2 bases, with 11 bases remaining between them. Written as DNA, the CDR3 is TGTGCCAGCAGCTCACAGGGGGGGCAAGAGACCCAGTACTTC. Translation gives CASSSQGGQETQYF.

To note about this clonotype: At one boundary the junction diverges from the germline segment, which might be a read error. The chain couples TRBV7-8 to TRBJ1-5; D is unresolved. This CDR3 spans 16 amino acids. Germline V gene lookup returns CDR1 SGHVS and CDR2 FQNEAQ. CDR3 region: CASSLGPGQINEPQHF. The CDR3 nucleotides are TGTGCCAGCAGCTTAGGTCCTGGGCAGATCAATGAGCCCCAGCATTTT.

The rearrangement uses TRBV5-6 and TRBJ1-2, with D possibly being TRBD1 (5 bases). This CDR3 spans 16 amino acids. V lost 0 bases to trimming and J lost 7 bases, with 19 bases between them. The germline gives CDR1 SGHDT, CDR2 YYEEEE. The CDR3 coding sequence is TGTGCCAGCAGCTTGGGGGGGGATTACACGGAGAGTGGCTACACCTTC. It specifies CASSLGGDYTESGYTF.

This clonotype was picked up many times. V gene TRBV3-1 combines with J gene TRBJ2-7, with unresolved D. Trimming removed 1 base from V and 6 bases from J, with 4 bases in between. The V gene's germline CDR1 is LGHDT and CDR2 YNNKEL (reference sequence). The CDR3 contains 11 residues. CDR3 bases: TGTGCCAGCAGCCAAGGTCCCGAGCAGTACTTC. Translating it yields CASSQGPEQYF.

A word on this clonotype: A read error may produce the germline difference seen at one junction end. This rearrangement joins TRBV28 to TRBJ1-2, with D possibly being TRBD1 (5 bases). CDR3 length: 13 residues. Germline-derived CDR1 and CDR2 are MDHEN and SYDVKM. The CDR3 here is CADSTQSAYDYTF. The CDR3 coding sequence is TGTGCCGACAGTACCCAGTCAGCCTATGACTACACCTTC.

At least ten counts were recorded for this clonotype. This sequence joins TRBV2 and TRBJ2-1; D call uncertain. V lost 8 bases and J lost 2, with 10 bases in between. The CDR3 consists of 13 residues. Per germline, CDR1 SNHLY and CDR2 FYNNEI. DNA for the CDR3: TGTGCCAGCGAGTCTGTGACCTACAATGAGCAGTTCTTC. It yields the protein CASESVTYNEQFF. The complete variable domain, with remaining parts taken from reference TRBV2 and TRBJ2-1, reads EPEVTQTPSHQVTQMGQEVILRCVPISNHLYFYWYRQILGQKVEFLVSFYNNEISEKSEIFDDQFSVERPDGSNFTLKIRSTKLEDSAMYFCASESVTYNEQFFGPGTRLTVL.

Only a few counts were recorded for this clonotype. The chain employs TRBV6-5 and TRBJ2-6; D gene uncertain. The CDR3 has 15 amino acids. V was pared by 2 bases and J by 1 base, with 6 bases between. The germline gives CDR1 MNHEY, CDR2 SVGAGI. CDR3 region: CASSYGISGANVLTF. Written as DNA, the CDR3 is TGTGCCAGCAGTTACGGTATTTCTGGGGCCAACGTCCTGACTTTC.

This clonotype is labeled as medium-sized (0.01 to 0.1%). The chain links TRBV11-2 to TRBJ2-7, with 8 positions matching TRBD1. The CDR3 loop spans 15 amino acids. Trimming took 5 bases from V and 6 from J; bases not matched to a gene: 12. Germline V gene sequence: CDR1 SGHAT, CDR2 FQNNGV. CDR3: CASSPDRGGVGEQYF. CDR3 nucleotides: TGTGCCAGCAGCCCCGACAGGGGAGGAGTGGGCGAGCAGTACTTC.

This clonotype was seen only a few times. The chain employs TRBV4-1 and TRBJ1-5; possible D gene TRBD1, 5 bases. Germline assignment: CDR1 MGHRA and CDR2 YSYEKL. The CDR3 runs 16 residues. V was shortened by 3 bases and J by 0 bases, with 12 bases between the two germline ends. CDR3 DNA sequence: TGCGCCAGCAGCCACCGGTCGGGGGGTAGCAATCAGCCCCAGCATTTT. Its translation is CASSHRSGGSNQPQHF.

The CDR3 loop reads CAWSYWAGRGGGYTF. The CDR3 DNA reads TGTGCCTGGAGCTATTGGGCAGGGAGAGGGGGGGGCTACACCTTC. The V gene is TRBV30, the J gene TRBJ1-2; D is perhaps TRBD1 (6 bases). V was shortened by 3 bases and J by 8 bases, with 22 bases between the two germline ends. The CDR3 spans 15 residues. Germline CDR1 and CDR2: GTSNPN and SVGIG (reference sequence). The entire variable domain, with the rest obtained from reference TRBV30 and TRBJ1-2, is as follows: SQTIHQWPATLVQPVGSPLSLECTVEGTSNPNLYWYRQAAGRGLQLLFYSVGIGQISSEVPQNLSASRPQDRQFILSSKKLLLSDSGFYLCAWSYWAGRGGGYTFGSGTRLTVV.

This clonotype appeared once. Because the CDR3 is missing its conserved closing phenylalanine or tryptophan, this is likely a read error. The rearrangement joins TRBV28 to TRBJ2-7; no clear D gene. The CDR3 loop spans 10 amino acids. V dropped 8 bases and J dropped 3 bases, with 5 bases sitting between them. Germline V gives CDR1 MDHEN, CDR2 SYDVKM. This CDR3 reads CASGDYEQYS. In nucleotides, the CDR3 is TGTGCCAGCGGTGACTACGAGCAGTACTCC.

This chain links TRBV28 with TRBJ1-1; D perhaps matches TRBD1 (5 bases). The V end lost 2 bases, the J end lost 11 bases, and 15 bases lay between the germline ends. From germline, CDR1 is MDHEN and CDR2 SYDVKM. The CDR3 covers 13 residues. The CDR3 protein is CASSLRDGQAAFF. Here the CDR3 DNA reads TGTGCCAGCAGTTTACGGGACGGCCAGGCGGCTTTCTTT. Full variable domain (outside the CDR3, taken from reference TRBV28 and TRBJ1-1): DVKVTQSSRYLVKRTGEKVFLECVQDMDHENMFWYRQDPGLGLRLIYFSYDVKMKEKGDIPEGYSVSREKKERFSLILESASTNQTSMYLCASSLRDGQAAFFGQGTRLTVV.

V is TRBV4-1 and J is TRBJ1-6, with unresolved D. The CDR3 totals 15 residues. Per germline, CDR1 MGHRA and CDR2 YSYEKL. V was clipped by 3 bases and J by 7 bases, with 13 bases between them. The CDR3 region is CASSHTLAANSPLHF. The CDR3 DNA follows: TGCGCCAGCAGCCACACCCTAGCAGCCAATTCACCCCTCCACTTT.

This clonotype occurred a few times. The gene calls are TRBV28 and TRBJ2-3; 8 bases are a match to TRBD2. CDR1 and CDR2 (germline): MDHEN, SYDVKM. The V segment lost 3 bases and the J segment 6 bases; nucleotides outside the gene matches: 8. CDR3 length equals 15 residues. In DNA, the CDR3 is TGTGCCAGCAGTTTCTACCGGACTAGCTACGATACGCAGTATTTT. Its protein is CASSFYRTSYDTQYF.

This clonotype was recorded many times. This rearrangement joins TRBV20-1 to TRBJ2-1, with TRBD2 matching over 12 bases. Trimming cost V 3 bases and J 6 bases; bases outside gene matches: 9. CDR3 length: 16 residues. The V gene's germline CDR1 is DFQATT and CDR2 SNEGSKA (reference sequence). CDR3 protein: CSASPPSGRARNEQFF. The CDR3 DNA is TGCAGTGCTAGTCCTCCTAGCGGGAGGGCCCGCAATGAGCAGTTCTTC.

This clonotype has a handful of counts. J is TRBJ2-7 and V is TRBV6-5, with a tentative D call TRBD2 (6 bases). This CDR3 has 15 amino acids. V dropped 2 bases and J dropped 1 base, with 12 bases sitting between them. Germline CDR1 MNHEY, CDR2 SVGAGI. The CDR3 sequence is CASSYAGSGSYEQYF. CDR3 coding DNA: TGTGCCAGCAGTTACGCCGGGAGCGGGTCCTACGAGCAGTACTTC.

This clonotype was seen many times. This sequence joins TRBV6-1 and TRBJ1-2; D not resolved. The CDR3 covers 12 residues. Trimming left V 1 base short and J 6 bases short, with 6 bases between. Germline V gene lookup returns CDR1 MNHNS and CDR2 SASEGT. The CDR3 sequence: CASSEGIHGYTF. The CDR3 DNA follows: TGTGCCAGCAGTGAAGGCATTCATGGCTACACCTTC.

This rearrangement joins TRBV5-6 to TRBJ2-1; D is perhaps TRBD2 (5 bases). With 4 bases removed from V and 14 bases from J, the gap between germline ends came to 13 bases. Germline CDR1 and CDR2: SGHDT and YYEEEE. The CDR3 is 11 amino acids. The CDR3 coding sequence is TGTGCCAGCAGCAAACTAGGTTGGGAGTTCTTC. Translation gives CASSKLGWEFF.

This clonotype has only a few counts. The gene calls are TRBV20-1 and TRBJ1-2; TRBD1 agrees at 8 bases. After removal of 2 bases from V and 6 bases from J, the junction contained 2 bases not matched to a gene. The CDR3 contains 12 residues. Germline V CDR1 and CDR2: DFQATT, SNEGSKA (reference sequence). The CDR3, as DNA: TGCAGTGCTAGACAGGGGGCGCATGGCTACACCTTC. It translates to CSARQGAHGYTF.